The clone carrying this TCR beta chain was recorded at least ten times. The antigen is not known. A read error may account for a junction end that differs from germline. The source of the sample is a study of Graves' ophthalmopathy and Graves' hyperthyroidism. TCR beta CDR3 amplification used RNA transcripts. Following a first-round RT-PCR that used HTBI primers, a second-round multiplex PCR was carried out. TCRdb independently ran MiXCR on the multiplex PCR reads; one entry per CDR3 protein. Among some 210,000 distinct CDR3 sequences, about 32% were seen once, and the ten largest hold around 9.8%. The PBMC fraction was derived from under 11 ml of fresh peripheral blood. Study-wide findings and caveats: Ophthalmopathy was separated from stable hyperthyroidism by a 13-signature model with 87.88% sensitivity and around 81% specificity.

Germline loops: CDR1 SSHAT, CDR2 FNYEAQ (reference sequence). The CDR3 length is 15 residues. The specimen sequenced was peripheral blood. The rearrangement uses TRBV7-7 and TRBJ2-4; maybe TRBD2 (6 bases). This clonotype originated in a man between 45 and 60 years old with Graves' ophthalmopathy. In DNA form, the CDR3 reads TGTGCTAGCAGCCCAATCGGACTACCCAAAAACATTCAGTACTTC. Its translation: CASSPIGLPKNIQYF.